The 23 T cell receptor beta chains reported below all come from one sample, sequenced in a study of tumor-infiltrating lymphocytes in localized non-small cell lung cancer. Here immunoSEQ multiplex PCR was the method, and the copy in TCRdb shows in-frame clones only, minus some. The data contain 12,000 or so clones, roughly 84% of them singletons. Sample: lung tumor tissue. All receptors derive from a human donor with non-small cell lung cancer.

The CDR3 here is CASSPGTSGYNEQFF. The CDR3 DNA reads as TGTGCCAGCAGCCCCGGGACTAGCGGTTACAATGAGCAGTTCTTC. The chain recombines TRBV27 with TRBJ2-1, with 11 bases matching TRBD2. CDR3 size: 15 residues. CDR1 is MNHEY, CDR2 SMNVEV, per germline (reference sequence). Trimming removed 6 bases from V and 4 bases from J; junction bases left unmatched: 5.

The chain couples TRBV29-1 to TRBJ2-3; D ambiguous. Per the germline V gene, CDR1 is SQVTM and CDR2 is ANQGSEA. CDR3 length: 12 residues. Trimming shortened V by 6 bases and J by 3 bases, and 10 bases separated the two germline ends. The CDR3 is CSVQTLTDTQYF. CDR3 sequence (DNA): TGCAGCGTGCAGACTCTTACAGATACGCAGTATTTT.

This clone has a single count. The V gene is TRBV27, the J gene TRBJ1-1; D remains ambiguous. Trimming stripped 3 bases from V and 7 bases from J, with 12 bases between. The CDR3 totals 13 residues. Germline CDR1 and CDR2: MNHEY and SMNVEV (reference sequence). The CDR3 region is CASSFGTGSEAFF. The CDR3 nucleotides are TGTGCCAGCAGTTTTGGAACGGGGAGTGAAGCTTTCTTT.

The CDR3 reads CASSTRDIGSGNTIYF. The CDR3 nucleotides read TGTGCCAGCTCAACCCGGGACATCGGCTCTGGAAACACCATATATTTT. The rearrangement joins TRBV18 to TRBJ1-3; a possible D gene is TRBD1 (6 bases). The CDR3 spans 16 residues. The V end lost 5 bases, the J end lost 0 bases, and 14 bases lay between the germline ends. CDR1 is KGHSH, CDR2 LQKENI, per germline.

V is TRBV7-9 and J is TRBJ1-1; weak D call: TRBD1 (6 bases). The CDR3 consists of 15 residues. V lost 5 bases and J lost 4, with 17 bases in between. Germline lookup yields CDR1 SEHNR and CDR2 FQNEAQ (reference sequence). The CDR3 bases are TGTGCCAGCAGCCCCGGGGGTGTCAGGGGCACTGAAGCTTTCTTT. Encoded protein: CASSPGGVRGTEAFF.

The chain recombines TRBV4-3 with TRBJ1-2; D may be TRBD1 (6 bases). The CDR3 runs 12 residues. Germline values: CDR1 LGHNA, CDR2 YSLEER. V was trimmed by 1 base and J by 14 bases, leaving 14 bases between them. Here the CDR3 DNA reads TGCGCCAGCAGCCAAGCAGTGCAGGGGCCGACCTTC. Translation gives CASSQAVQGPTF.

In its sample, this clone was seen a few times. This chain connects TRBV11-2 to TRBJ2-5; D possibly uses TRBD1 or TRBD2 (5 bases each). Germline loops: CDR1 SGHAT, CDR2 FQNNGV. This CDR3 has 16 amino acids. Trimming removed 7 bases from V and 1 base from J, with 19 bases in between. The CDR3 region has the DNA TGTGCCAGCACCCTCTGGGGGACGGGACCCCAAGAGACCCAGTACTTC. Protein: CASTLWGTGPQETQYF. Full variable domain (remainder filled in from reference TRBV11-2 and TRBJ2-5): EAGVAQSPRYKIIEKRQSVAFWCNPISGHATLYWYQQILGQGPKLLIQFQNNGVVDDSQLPKDRFSAERLKGVDSTLKIQPAKLEDSAVYLCASTLWGTGPQETQYFGPGTRLLVL.

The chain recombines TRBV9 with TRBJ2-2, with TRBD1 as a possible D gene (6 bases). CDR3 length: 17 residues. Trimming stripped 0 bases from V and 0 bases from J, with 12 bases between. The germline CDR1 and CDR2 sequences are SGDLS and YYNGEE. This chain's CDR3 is CASSVGIRTANTGELFF. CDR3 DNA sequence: TGTGCCAGCAGCGTAGGGATTAGGACAGCGAACACCGGGGAGCTGTTTTTT.

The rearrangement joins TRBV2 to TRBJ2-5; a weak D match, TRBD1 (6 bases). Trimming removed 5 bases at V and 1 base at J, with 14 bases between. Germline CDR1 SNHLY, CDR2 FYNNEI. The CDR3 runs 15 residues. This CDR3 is CASSLGGQIQETQYF. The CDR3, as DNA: TGTGCCAGCAGTCTAGGTGGACAGATCCAAGAGACCCAGTACTTC. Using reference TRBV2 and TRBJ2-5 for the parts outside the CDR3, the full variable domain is EPEVTQTPSHQVTQMGQEVILRCVPISNHLYFYWYRQILGQKVEFLVSFYNNEISEKSEIFDDQFSVERPDGSNFTLKIRSTKLEDSAMYFCASSLGGQIQETQYFGPGTRLLVL.

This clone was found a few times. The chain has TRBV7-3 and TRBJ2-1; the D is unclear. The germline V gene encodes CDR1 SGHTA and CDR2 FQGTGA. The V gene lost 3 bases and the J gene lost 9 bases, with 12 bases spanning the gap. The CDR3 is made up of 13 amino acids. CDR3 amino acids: CASSFEVWGEQFF. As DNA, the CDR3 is TGTGCCAGCAGCTTCGAGGTGTGGGGTGAGCAGTTCTTC.

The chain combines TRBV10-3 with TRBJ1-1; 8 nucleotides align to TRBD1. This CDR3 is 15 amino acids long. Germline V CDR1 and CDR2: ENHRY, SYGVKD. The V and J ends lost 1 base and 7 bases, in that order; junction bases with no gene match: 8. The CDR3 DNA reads TGTGCCATCAGTGAGTTGACAGGGGAGCGAGGTGAAGCTTTCTTT. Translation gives CAISELTGERGEAFF.

CDR3 coding DNA: TGTGCCAGCAAGGAGCGTGGGCCACCCGGGGAGCTGTTTTTT. It yields the protein CASKERGPPGELFF. The chain carries TRBV2 and TRBJ2-2; D uncertain. Germline V gene data show CDR1 as SNHLY and CDR2 as FYNNEI. This CDR3 is 14 amino acids long. The V end lost 7 bases, the J end lost 6 bases, and 15 bases lay between the germline ends.

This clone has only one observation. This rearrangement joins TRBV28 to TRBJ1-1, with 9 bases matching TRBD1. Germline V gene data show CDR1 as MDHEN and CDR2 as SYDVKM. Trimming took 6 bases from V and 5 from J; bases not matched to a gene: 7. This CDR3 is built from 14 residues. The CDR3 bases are TGTGCCAGCAGGGGAGGACAGGGGAGGACTGAAGCTTTCTTT. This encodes CASRGGQGRTEAFF.

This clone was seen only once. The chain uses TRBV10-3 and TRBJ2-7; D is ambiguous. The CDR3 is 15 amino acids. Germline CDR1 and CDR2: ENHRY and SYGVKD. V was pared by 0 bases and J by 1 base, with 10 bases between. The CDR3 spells CAISESITVSYEQYF. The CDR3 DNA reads TGTGCCATCAGTGAGTCGATCACCGTTTCCTACGAGCAGTACTTC.

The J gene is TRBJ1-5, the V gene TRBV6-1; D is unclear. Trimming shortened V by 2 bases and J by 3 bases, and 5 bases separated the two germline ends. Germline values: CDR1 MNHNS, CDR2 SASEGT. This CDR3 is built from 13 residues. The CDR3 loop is CASSENPNQPQHF. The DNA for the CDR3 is TGTGCCAGCAGTGAAAACCCCAATCAGCCCCAGCATTTT.

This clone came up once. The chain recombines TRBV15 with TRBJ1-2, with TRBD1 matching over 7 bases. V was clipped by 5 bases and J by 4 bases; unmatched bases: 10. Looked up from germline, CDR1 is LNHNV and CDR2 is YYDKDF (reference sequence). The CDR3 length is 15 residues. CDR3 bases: TGTGCCACCAGCGAGCACAGGGGCCGGGGCTATGGCTACACCTTC. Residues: CATSEHRGRGYGYTF. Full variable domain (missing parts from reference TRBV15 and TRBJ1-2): DAMVIQNPRYQVTQFGKPVTLSCSQTLNHNVMYWYQQKSSQAPKLLFHYYDKDFNNEADTPDNFQSRRPNTSFCFLDIRSPGLGDTAMYLCATSEHRGRGYGYTFGSGTRLTVV.

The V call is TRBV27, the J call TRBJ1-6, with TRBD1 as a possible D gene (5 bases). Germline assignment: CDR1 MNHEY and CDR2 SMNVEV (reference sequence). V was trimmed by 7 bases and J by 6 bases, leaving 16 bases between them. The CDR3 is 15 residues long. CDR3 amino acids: CASTNQGRGNSPLHF. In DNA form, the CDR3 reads TGTGCCAGCACAAATCAGGGAAGGGGTAATTCACCCCTCCACTTT.

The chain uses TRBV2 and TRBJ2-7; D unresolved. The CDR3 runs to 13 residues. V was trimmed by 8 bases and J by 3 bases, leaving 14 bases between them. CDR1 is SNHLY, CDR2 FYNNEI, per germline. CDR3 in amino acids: CASGEPFDYEQYF. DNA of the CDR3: TGTGCCAGCGGGGAACCTTTTGACTACGAGCAGTACTTC.

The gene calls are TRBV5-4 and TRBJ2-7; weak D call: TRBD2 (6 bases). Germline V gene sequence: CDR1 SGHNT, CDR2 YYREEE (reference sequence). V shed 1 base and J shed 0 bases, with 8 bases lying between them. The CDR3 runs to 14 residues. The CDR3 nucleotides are TGTGCCAGCAGCTTGAGGGGAGGCTCCTACGAGCAGTACTTC. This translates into CASSLRGGSYEQYF. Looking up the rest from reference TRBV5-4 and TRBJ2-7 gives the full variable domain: ETGVTQSPTHLIKTRGQQVTLRCSSQSGHNTVSWYQQALGQGPQFIFQYYREEENGRGNFPPRFSGLQFPNYSSELNVNALELDDSALYLCASSLRGGSYEQYFGPGTRLTVT.

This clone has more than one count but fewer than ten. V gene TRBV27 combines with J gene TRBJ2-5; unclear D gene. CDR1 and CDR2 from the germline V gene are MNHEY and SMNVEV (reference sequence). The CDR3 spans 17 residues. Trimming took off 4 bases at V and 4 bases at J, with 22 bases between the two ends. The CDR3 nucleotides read TGTGCCAGCAGTTCCCATATTGAGGTGGCGGACGGAGAGACCCAGTACTTC. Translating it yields CASSSHIEVADGETQYF.

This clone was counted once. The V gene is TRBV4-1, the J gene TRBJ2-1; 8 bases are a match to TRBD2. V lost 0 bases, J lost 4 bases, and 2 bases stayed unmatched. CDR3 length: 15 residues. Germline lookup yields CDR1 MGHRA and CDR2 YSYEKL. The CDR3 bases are TGCGCCAGCAGCCAAGATACTAGCGGTTACAATGAGCAGTTCTTC. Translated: CASSQDTSGYNEQFF.

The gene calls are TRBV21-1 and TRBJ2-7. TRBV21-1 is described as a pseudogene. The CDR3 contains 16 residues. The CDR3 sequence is CASSSPSADLEYEQYF. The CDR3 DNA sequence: TGTGCCAGCAGCAGCCCAAGCGCGGACCTAGAATACGAGCAGTACTTC.

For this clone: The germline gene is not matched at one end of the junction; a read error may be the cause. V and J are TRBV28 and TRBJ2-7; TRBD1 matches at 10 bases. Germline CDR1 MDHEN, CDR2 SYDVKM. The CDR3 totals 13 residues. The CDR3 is CASSAPHSGTGDF. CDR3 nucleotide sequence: TGTGCCAGCAGTGCCCCCCATTCCGGGACAGGGGACTTC. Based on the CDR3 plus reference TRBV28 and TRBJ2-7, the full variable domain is DVKVTQSSRYLVKRTGEKVFLECVQDMDHENMFWYRQDPGLGLRLIYFSYDVKMKEKGDIPEGYSVSREKKERFSLILESASTNQTSMYLCASSAPHSGTGDFGPGTRLTVT.